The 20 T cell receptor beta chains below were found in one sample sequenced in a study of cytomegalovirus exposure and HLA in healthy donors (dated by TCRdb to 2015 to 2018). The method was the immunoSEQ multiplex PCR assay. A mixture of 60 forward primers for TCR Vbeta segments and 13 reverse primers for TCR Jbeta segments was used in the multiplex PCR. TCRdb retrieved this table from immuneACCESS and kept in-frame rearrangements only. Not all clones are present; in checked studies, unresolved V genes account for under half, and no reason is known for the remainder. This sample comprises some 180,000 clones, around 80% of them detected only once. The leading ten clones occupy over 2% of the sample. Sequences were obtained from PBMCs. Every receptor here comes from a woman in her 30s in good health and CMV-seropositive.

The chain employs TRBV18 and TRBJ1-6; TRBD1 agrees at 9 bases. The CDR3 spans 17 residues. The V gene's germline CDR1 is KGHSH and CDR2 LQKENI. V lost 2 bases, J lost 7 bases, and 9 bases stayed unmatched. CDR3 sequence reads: CASSPIPGTGRNSPLHF. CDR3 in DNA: TGTGCCAGCTCACCAATTCCCGGGACAGGGAGAAATTCACCCCTCCACTTT. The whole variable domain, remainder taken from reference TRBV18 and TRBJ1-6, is NAGVMQNPRHLVRRRGQEARLRCSPMKGHSHVYWYRQLPEEGLKFMVYLQKENIIDESGMPKERFSAEFPKEGPSILRIQQVVRGDSAAYFCASSPIPGTGRNSPLHFGNGTRLTVT.

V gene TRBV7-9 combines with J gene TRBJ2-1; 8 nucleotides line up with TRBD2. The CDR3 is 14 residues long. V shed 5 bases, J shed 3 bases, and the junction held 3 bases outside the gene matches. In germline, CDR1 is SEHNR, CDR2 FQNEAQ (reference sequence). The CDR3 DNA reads TGTGCCAGCAGCGGCGGGGGGCTCTACAATGAGCAGTTCTTC. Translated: CASSGGGLYNEQFF.

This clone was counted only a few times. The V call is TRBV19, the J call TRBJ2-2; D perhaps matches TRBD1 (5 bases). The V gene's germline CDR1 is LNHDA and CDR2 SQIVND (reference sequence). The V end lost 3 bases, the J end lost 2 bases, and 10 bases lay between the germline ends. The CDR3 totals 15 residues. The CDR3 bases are TGTGCCAGTAGTATTTCGACAGATAACACCGGGGAGCTGTTTTTT. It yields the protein CASSISTDNTGELFF.

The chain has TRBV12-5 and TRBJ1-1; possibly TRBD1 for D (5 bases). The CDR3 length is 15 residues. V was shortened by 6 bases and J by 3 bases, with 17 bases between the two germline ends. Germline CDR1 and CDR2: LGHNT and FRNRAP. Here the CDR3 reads CASGGGEGRDTEAFF. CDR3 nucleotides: TGTGCTAGTGGCGGGGGGGAGGGGAGGGACACTGAAGCTTTCTTT. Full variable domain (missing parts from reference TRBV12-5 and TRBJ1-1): DARVTQTPRHKVTEMGQEVTMRCQPILGHNTVFWYRQTMMQGLELLAYFRNRAPLDDSGMPKDRFSAEMPDATLATLKIQPSEPRDSAVYFCASGGGEGRDTEAFFGQGTRLTVV.

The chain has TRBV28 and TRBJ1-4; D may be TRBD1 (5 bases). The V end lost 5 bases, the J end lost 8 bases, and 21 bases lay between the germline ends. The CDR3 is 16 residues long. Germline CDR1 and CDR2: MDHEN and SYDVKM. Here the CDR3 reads CASSPGGVGRKEKLFF. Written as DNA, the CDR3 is TGTGCCAGCAGTCCAGGAGGGGTGGGAAGGAAAGAAAAACTGTTTTTT.

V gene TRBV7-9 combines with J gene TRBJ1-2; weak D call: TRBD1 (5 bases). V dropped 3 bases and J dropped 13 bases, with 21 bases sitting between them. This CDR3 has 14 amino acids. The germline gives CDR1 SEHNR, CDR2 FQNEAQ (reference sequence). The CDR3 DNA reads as TGTGCCAGCAGCTTTACGCGTTTGTATCGGACACGCACCTTC. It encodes CASSFTRLYRTRTF.

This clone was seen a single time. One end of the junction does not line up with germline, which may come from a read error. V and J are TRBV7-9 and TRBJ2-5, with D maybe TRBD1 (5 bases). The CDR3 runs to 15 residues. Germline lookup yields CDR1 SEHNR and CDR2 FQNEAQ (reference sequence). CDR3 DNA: TGTTCCAGCAGCTTAGCCGGACAAGGCCAAGAGACCCAGTACTTC. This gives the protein CSSSLAGQGQETQYF.

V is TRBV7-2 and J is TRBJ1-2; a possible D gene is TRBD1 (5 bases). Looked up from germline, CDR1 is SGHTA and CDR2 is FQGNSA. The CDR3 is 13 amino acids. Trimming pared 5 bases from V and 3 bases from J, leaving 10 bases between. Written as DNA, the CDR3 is TGTGCCAGCAGCGAGACGGGGGACTATGGCTACACCTTC. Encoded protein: CASSETGDYGYTF.

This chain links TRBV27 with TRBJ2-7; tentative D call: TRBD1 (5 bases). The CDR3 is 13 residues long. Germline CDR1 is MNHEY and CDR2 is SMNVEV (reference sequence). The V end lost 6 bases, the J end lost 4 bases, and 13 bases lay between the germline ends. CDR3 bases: TGTGCCAGCAGCCCCCATACAGGTTACGAGCAGTACTTC. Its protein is CASSPHTGYEQYF.

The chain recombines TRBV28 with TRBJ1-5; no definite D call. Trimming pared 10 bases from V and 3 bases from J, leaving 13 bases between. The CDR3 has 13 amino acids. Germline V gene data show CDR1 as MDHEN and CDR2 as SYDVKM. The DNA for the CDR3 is TGTGCCACCACAATGGTATACAATCAGCCCCAGCATTTT. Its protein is CATTMVYNQPQHF.

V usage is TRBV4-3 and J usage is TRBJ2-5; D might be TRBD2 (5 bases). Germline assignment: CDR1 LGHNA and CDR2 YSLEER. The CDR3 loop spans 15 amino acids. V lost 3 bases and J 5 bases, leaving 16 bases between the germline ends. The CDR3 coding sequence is TGCGCCAGCAGCCATTTCAGCGGTGATTGGGAGACCCAGTACTTC. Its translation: CASSHFSGDWETQYF.

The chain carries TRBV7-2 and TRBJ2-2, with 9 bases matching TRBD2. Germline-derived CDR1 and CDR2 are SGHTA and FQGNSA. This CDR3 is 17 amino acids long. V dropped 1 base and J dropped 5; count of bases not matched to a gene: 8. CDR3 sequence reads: CASSLESGGLGTGELFF. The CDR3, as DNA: TGTGCCAGCAGCTTAGAAAGCGGGGGGCTGGGTACCGGGGAGCTGTTTTTT.

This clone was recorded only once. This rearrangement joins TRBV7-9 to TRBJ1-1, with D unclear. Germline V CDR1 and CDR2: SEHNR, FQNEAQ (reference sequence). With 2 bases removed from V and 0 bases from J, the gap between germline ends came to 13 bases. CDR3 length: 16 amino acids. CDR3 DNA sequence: TGTGCCAGCAGCTTAATGGGTGTCGGGTTGAACACTGAAGCTTTCTTT. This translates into CASSLMGVGLNTEAFF.

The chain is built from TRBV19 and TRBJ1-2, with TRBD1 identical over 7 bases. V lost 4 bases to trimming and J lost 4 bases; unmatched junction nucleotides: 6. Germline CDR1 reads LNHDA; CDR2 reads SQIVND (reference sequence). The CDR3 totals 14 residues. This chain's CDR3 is CASSSTGDGYGYTF. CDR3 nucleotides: TGTGCCAGTAGTAGTACAGGGGACGGCTATGGCTACACCTTC.

The DNA for the CDR3 is TGTGCCAGCAGCGGCAATCCAGGGAATGAGCAGTTCTTC. Translated: CASSGNPGNEQFF. The rearrangement uses TRBV7-6 and TRBJ2-1, with a tentative D call TRBD1 (5 bases). The CDR3 contains 13 residues. CDR1 and CDR2 from the germline V gene are SGHVS and FNYEAQ. The V end lost 5 bases, the J end lost 7 bases, and 12 bases lay between the germline ends.

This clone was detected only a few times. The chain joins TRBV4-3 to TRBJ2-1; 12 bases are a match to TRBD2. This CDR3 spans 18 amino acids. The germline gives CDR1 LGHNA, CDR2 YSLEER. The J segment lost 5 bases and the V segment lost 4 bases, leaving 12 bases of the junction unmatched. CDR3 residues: CASSLTPFLAGGDNEQFF. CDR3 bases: TGCGCCAGCAGCCTTACCCCGTTTCTAGCGGGGGGGGACAATGAGCAGTTCTTC.

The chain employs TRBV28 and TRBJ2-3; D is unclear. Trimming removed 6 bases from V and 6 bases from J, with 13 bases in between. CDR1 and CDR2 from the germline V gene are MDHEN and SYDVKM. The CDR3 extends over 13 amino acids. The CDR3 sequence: CASSHVLWDTQYF. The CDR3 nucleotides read TGTGCCAGCAGCCATGTACTCTGGGATACGCAGTATTTT.

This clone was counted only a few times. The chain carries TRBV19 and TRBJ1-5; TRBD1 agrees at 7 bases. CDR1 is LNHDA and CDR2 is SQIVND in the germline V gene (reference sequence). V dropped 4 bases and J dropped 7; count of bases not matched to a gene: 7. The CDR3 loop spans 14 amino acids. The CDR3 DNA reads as TGTGCCAGTAGTAAAGGGGGCGAGGGGCAGCCCCAGCATTTT. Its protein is CASSKGGEGQPQHF.

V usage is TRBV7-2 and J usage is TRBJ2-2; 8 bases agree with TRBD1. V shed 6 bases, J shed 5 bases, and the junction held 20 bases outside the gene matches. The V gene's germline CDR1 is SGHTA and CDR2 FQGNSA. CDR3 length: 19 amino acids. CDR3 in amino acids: CASRPGPGGNLKGTGELFF. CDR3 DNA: TGTGCCAGCAGACCAGGGCCAGGGGGCAACCTCAAGGGAACCGGGGAGCTGTTTTTT.

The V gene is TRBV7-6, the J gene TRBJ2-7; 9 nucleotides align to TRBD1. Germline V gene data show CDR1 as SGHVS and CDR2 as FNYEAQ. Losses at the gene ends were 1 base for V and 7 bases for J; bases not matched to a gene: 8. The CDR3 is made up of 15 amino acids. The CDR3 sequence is CASSLEGTGLEEQYF. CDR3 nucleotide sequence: TGTGCCAGCAGCTTAGAGGGGACAGGGTTGGAAGAGCAGTACTTC. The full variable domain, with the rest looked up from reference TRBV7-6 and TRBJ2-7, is GAGVSQSPRYKVTKRGQDVALRCDPISGHVSLYWYRQALGQGPEFLTYFNYEAQQDKSGLPNDRFSAERPEGSISTLTIQRTEQRDSAMYRCASSLEGTGLEEQYFGPGTRLTVT.